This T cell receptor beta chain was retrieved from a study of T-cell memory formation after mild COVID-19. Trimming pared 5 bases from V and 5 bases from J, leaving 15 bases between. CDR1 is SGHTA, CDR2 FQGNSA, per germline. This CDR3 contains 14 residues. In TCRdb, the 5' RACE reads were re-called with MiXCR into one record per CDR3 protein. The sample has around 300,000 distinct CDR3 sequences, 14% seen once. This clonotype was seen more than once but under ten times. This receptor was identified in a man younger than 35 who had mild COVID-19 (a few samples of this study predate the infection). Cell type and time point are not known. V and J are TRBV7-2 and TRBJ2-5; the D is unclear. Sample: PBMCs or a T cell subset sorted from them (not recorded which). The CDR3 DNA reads TGTGCCAGCAGCCCAGTCGAGTGGTTGGAGACCCAGTACTTC. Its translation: CASSPVEWLETQYF.